Below are 28 T cell receptor beta chains sequenced from a single sample in a study of T cell responses to AZD1222 COVID-19 vaccine. Clones were read by immunoSEQ multiplex PCR, and TCRdb kept only the in-frame ones, dropping some. The sample lists 40,000 to 50,000 clones, 65% to 85% seen once, with more than 15% in the top ten. This specimen consisted of peripheral blood, obtained 28 days after the second AZD1222 dose. The receptor source for this set is an adult who received the AZD1222 COVID-19 vaccine.

This chain's CDR3 is CATIGGRNYGYTF. DNA of the CDR3: TGTGCCACCATCGGGGGGCGGAACTATGGCTACACCTTC. The chain joins TRBV6-5 to TRBJ1-2; possibly TRBD1 for D (6 bases). CDR3 length equals 13 residues. The germline V gene has CDR1 MNHEY and CDR2 SVGAGI. The germline V and J ends were trimmed by 10 bases and 2 bases, with 14 bases remaining between them.

The chain carries TRBV19 and TRBJ1-2, with D perhaps matching TRBD1 (5 bases). Germline CDR1 and CDR2: LNHDA and SQIVND (reference sequence). This CDR3 region has 12 residues. Trimming cost V 1 base and J 7 bases, with 7 bases left between them. CDR3 sequence: CASSIATGGYTF. CDR3 nucleotide sequence: TGTGCCAGTAGTATAGCCACAGGTGGCTACACCTTC. The complete variable domain, with remaining parts taken from reference TRBV19 and TRBJ1-2, reads DGGITQSPKYLFRKEGQNVTLSCEQNLNHDAMYWYRQDPGQGLRLIYYSQIVNDFQKGDIAEGYSVSREKKESFPLTVTSAQKNPTAFYLCASSIATGGYTFGSGTRLTVV.

The chain couples TRBV5-1 to TRBJ2-3; TRBD1 is a possible D gene (5 bases). Germline CDR1 is SGHRS and CDR2 is YFSETQ. The CDR3 extends over 17 amino acids. Trimming left V 0 bases short and J 4 bases short, with 18 bases between. The CDR3 is CASSLVVSGRISDTQYF. DNA of the CDR3: TGCGCCAGCAGCTTGGTTGTCTCAGGGCGGATTTCAGATACGCAGTATTTT. Supplemented by reference TRBV5-1 and TRBJ2-3, the full variable domain reads KAGVTQTPRYLIKTRGQQVTLSCSPISGHRSVSWYQQTPGQGLQFLFEYFSETQRNKGNFPGRFSGRQFSNSRSEMNVSTLELGDSALYLCASSLVVSGRISDTQYFGPGTRLTVL.

The chain couples TRBV9 to TRBJ1-1; D is unclear. Between the trimmed V and J ends, which lost 4 bases and 1 base, there was a span of 8 bases. In germline, CDR1 is SGDLS, CDR2 YYNGEE. The CDR3 covers 13 residues. CDR3 nucleotide sequence: TGTGCCAGCAGCCGGGGATGGAACACTGAAGCTTTCTTT. This gives the protein CASSRGWNTEAFF.

The chain recombines TRBV7-2 with TRBJ1-5; D ambiguous. The germline V and J ends were trimmed by 0 bases and 2 bases, with 8 bases remaining between them. Germline values: CDR1 SGHTA, CDR2 FQGNSA. The CDR3 is 15 amino acids. For the CDR3, the DNA is TGTGCCAGCAGCTTAGCCGGCGGTGGCAATCAGCCCCAGCATTTT. Residues: CASSLAGGGNQPQHF. Full variable domain (outside the CDR3, taken from reference TRBV7-2 and TRBJ1-5): GAGVSQSPSNKVTEKGKDVELRCDPISGHTALYWYRQSLGQGLEFLIYFQGNSAPDKSGLPSDRFSAERTGGSVSTLTIQRTQQEDSAVYLCASSLAGGGNQPQHFGDGTRLSIL.

This rearrangement joins TRBV7-9 to TRBJ1-4, with 7 positions matching TRBD1. From germline, CDR1 is SEHNR and CDR2 FQNEAQ (reference sequence). This CDR3 is built from 17 residues. Trimming removed 5 bases from V and 1 base from J; junction bases left unmatched: 10. The CDR3 loop reads CASSLGGSAGTNEKLFF. The DNA for the CDR3 is TGTGCCAGCAGCCTAGGGGGCTCGGCCGGAACTAATGAAAAACTGTTTTTT.

The chain employs TRBV15 and TRBJ1-6; 9 nucleotides align to TRBD1. CDR1 LNHNV and CDR2 YYDKDF come from the germline V gene (reference sequence). The CDR3 is 14 residues long. V dropped 5 bases and J dropped 10; count of bases not matched to a gene: 6. The CDR3 region is CATSGDRVGSPLHF. Written as DNA, the CDR3 is TGTGCCACCAGCGGGGACAGGGTAGGCTCACCCCTCCACTTT.

The chain joins TRBV7-9 to TRBJ2-5, with D possibly being TRBD1 or TRBD2 (6 bases each). Germline V CDR1 and CDR2: SEHNR, FQNEAQ (reference sequence). This CDR3 has 14 residues. Deletions cut 1 base from V and 3 bases from J, with 9 bases between. The CDR3 protein is CASSLVGGKETQYF. Here the CDR3 DNA reads TGTGCCAGCAGCTTAGTAGGGGGGAAAGAGACCCAGTACTTC.

This chain links TRBV4-2 with TRBJ1-6; a weak D match, TRBD1 (5 bases). Trimming shortened V by 1 base and J by 7 bases, and 20 bases separated the two germline ends. The CDR3 consists of 18 residues. Germline-derived CDR1 and CDR2 are LGHNA and YNFKEQ. In nucleotides, the CDR3 is TGTGCCAGCAGCCAAGCCCGGACTAGGGGTTTCCGAAATTCACCCCTCCACTTT. Translated, it gives CASSQARTRGFRNSPLHF.

The chain links TRBV7-8 to TRBJ2-4, with 7 bases matching TRBD1. This CDR3 spans 14 amino acids. Trimming removed 5 bases from V and 8 bases from J; junction bases left unmatched: 9. The V gene's germline CDR1 is SGHVS and CDR2 FQNEAQ. CDR3 DNA sequence: TGTGCCAGCAGCGGAAAACAGGGGTCGGACATTCAGTACTTC. Its protein product is CASSGKQGSDIQYF.

The chain recombines TRBV3-1 (or the pseudogene TRBV3-2) with TRBJ1-6; D possibly corresponds to TRBD1 (6 bases). This CDR3 has 14 residues. Trimming cost V 5 bases and J 9 bases, with 14 bases left between them. Germline CDR1 LGHDT, CDR2 YNNKEL (reference sequence). The CDR3 loop is CASSYPGDISPLHF. Written as DNA, the CDR3 is TGTGCCAGCAGCTATCCAGGGGATATTTCACCCCTCCACTTT.

The rearrangement links TRBV27 to TRBJ2-7; maybe TRBD2 (5 bases). The V end lost 4 bases, the J end lost 3 bases, and 16 bases lay between the germline ends. From germline, CDR1 is MNHEY and CDR2 SMNVEV (reference sequence). The CDR3 spans 15 residues. In DNA form, the CDR3 reads TGTGCCAGCAGTTCCGCCGGGAAACGGGGCTACGAGCAGTACTTC. Translation: CASSSAGKRGYEQYF.

This clone was detected only once. The chain recombines TRBV2 with TRBJ1-5, with 9 bases fitting TRBD1. The V segment lost 8 bases and the J segment 5 bases; nucleotides outside the gene matches: 10. This CDR3 has 15 residues. Germline V lookup: CDR1 SNHLY, CDR2 FYNNEI. The CDR3, as DNA: TGTGCCAGCGATACTACAGGGGGCGCCGATCAGCCCCAGCATTTT. Protein: CASDTTGGADQPQHF.

The chain combines TRBV7-9 with TRBJ2-3, with D maybe TRBD1 (5 bases). The CDR3 runs to 14 residues. Germline CDR1 SEHNR, CDR2 FQNEAQ (reference sequence). V was shortened by 4 bases and J by 8 bases, with 16 bases between the two germline ends. CDR3 sequence reads: CASSSLTGQGTQYF. DNA for the CDR3: TGTGCCAGCAGCTCTCTGACCGGTCAGGGTACGCAGTATTTT.

The chain links TRBV19 to TRBJ2-7; no clear D gene. The ends were cut back, 0 bases at V and 3 bases at J, with 9 bases in the middle. The CDR3 sequence is 14 residues long. Germline-derived CDR1 and CDR2 are LNHDA and SQIVND (reference sequence). The CDR3 here is CASSIEGPNYEQYF. CDR3 DNA: TGTGCCAGTAGTATAGAAGGCCCCAACTACGAGCAGTACTTC.

The chain couples TRBV3-1 (or the pseudogene TRBV3-2) to TRBJ2-1, with D tentatively TRBD1 (8 bases). The CDR3 has 16 amino acids. Trimming took 3 bases from V and 5 from J, leaving 17 bases between them. Germline-derived CDR1 and CDR2 are LGHDT and YNNKEL (reference sequence). CDR3 DNA sequence: TGTGCCAGCAGCCAGAGAGCGGGGACAGGTAACAATGAGCAGTTCTTC. It yields the protein CASSQRAGTGNNEQFF.

This chain links TRBV7-3 with TRBJ2-3; 9 bases line up with TRBD2. V lost 7 bases, J lost 2 bases, and 10 bases stayed unmatched. The CDR3 has 16 amino acids. CDR1 and CDR2 (germline): SGHTA, FQGTGA. CDR3 residues: CASNTGLAGTTDTQYF. DNA of the CDR3: TGTGCCAGCAATACAGGGCTAGCGGGGACCACAGATACGCAGTATTTT.

The rearrangement links TRBV19 to TRBJ2-2; no firm D call. CDR1 LNHDA and CDR2 SQIVND come from the germline V gene (reference sequence). The CDR3 totals 15 residues. Between the trimmed V and J ends, which lost 3 bases and 8 bases, there was a span of 16 bases. The CDR3 spells CASSIWEIPSGELFF. Here the CDR3 DNA reads TGTGCCAGTAGTATTTGGGAAATCCCCTCTGGGGAGCTGTTTTTT. The full variable domain, in which reference TRBV19 and TRBJ2-2 provide the parts outside the CDR3, is DGGITQSPKYLFRKEGQNVTLSCEQNLNHDAMYWYRQDPGQGLRLIYYSQIVNDFQKGDIAEGYSVSREKKESFPLTVTSAQKNPTAFYLCASSIWEIPSGELFFGEGSRLTVL.

V usage is TRBV9 and J usage is TRBJ1-6; D not resolved. The V end was cut by 4 bases, the J end by 2 bases, with 7 bases between. This CDR3 region has 14 residues. CDR1 is SGDLS and CDR2 is YYNGEE in the germline V gene. In nucleotides, the CDR3 is TGTGCCAGCAGCTTACAGACCTATAATTCACCCCTCCACTTT. This encodes CASSLQTYNSPLHF.

The chain combines TRBV14 with TRBJ2-5; D is possibly TRBD2 (5 bases). Germline lookup yields CDR1 SGHDN and CDR2 FVKESK. The germline V and J ends were trimmed by 1 base and 5 bases, with 14 bases remaining between them. The CDR3 length is 15 residues. Here the CDR3 DNA reads TGTGCCAGCAGCCAAGCCCTGGGCCCGGGGGAGACCCAGTACTTC. Protein: CASSQALGPGETQYF.

This clone showed up just once. This sequence joins TRBV4-1 and TRBJ2-4, with a possible D match to TRBD1 (6 bases). Germline CDR1 MGHRA, CDR2 YSYEKL. The CDR3 has 15 residues. V was pared by 0 bases and J by 7 bases, with 13 bases between. The CDR3 spells CASSQDAGGENIQYF. Written as DNA, the CDR3 is TGCGCCAGCAGCCAAGATGCTGGGGGCGAGAACATTCAGTACTTC.

The chain has TRBV9 and TRBJ2-3; D is possibly TRBD2 (6 bases). There are 14 residues in the CDR3. Germline V gives CDR1 SGDLS, CDR2 YYNGEE. Trimming pared 7 bases from V and 2 bases from J, leaving 14 bases between. The CDR3 nucleotides read TGTGCCAGCTCCACCGGAGGGGCCACAGATACGCAGTATTTT. It encodes CASSTGGATDTQYF.

The rearrangement uses TRBV5-1 and TRBJ2-7; 11 positions match TRBD1. V trimming: 4 bases; J trimming: 7 bases; junction bases outside the gene matches: 10. Germline lookup yields CDR1 SGHRS and CDR2 YFSETQ. The CDR3 spans 15 residues. CDR3 DNA: TGCGCCAGCAGCCGGGCGGACAGGGGGCTAGAAGAGCAGTACTTC. It yields the protein CASSRADRGLEEQYF.

This clone has just a few counts. The chain employs TRBV7-3 and TRBJ2-7; 9 bases are a match to TRBD1. The CDR3 has 13 amino acids. V lost 5 bases and J lost 6; bases outside the gene matches: 5. The germline V gene has CDR1 SGHTA and CDR2 FQGTGA. Here the CDR3 DNA reads TGTGCCAGCAGCGTGGGGACAGGGCCCGAGCAGTACTTC. This encodes CASSVGTGPEQYF.

The chain employs TRBV28 and TRBJ2-5; D unclear. V was shortened by 5 bases and J by 5 bases, with 18 bases between the two germline ends. This CDR3 has 15 residues. The V gene's germline CDR1 is MDHEN and CDR2 SYDVKM. CDR3 nucleotide sequence: TGTGCCAGCAGTATCCCTTGGCGCTCACAGGAGACCCAGTACTTC. Translated, it gives CASSIPWRSQETQYF. The complete variable domain, with remaining parts taken from reference TRBV28 and TRBJ2-5, reads DVKVTQSSRYLVKRTGEKVFLECVQDMDHENMFWYRQDPGLGLRLIYFSYDVKMKEKGDIPEGYSVSREKKERFSLILESASTNQTSMYLCASSIPWRSQETQYFGPGTRLLVL.

This chain links TRBV30 with TRBJ1-3; TRBD1 might be the D (5 bases). Germline CDR1 and CDR2: GTSNPN and SVGIG (reference sequence). V lost 4 bases and J lost 4, with 8 bases in between. The CDR3 is 12 residues long. CDR3 sequence (DNA): TGTGCCTGGACCAGGGTGGGAAACACCATATATTTT. This translates into CAWTRVGNTIYF.

The chain carries TRBV4-2 and TRBJ2-3, with no clear D. Trimming removed 2 bases from V and 6 bases from J, with 12 bases in between. There are 14 residues in the CDR3. CDR1 is LGHNA, CDR2 YNFKEQ, per germline. The CDR3 spells CASSQPADGDTQYF. Here the CDR3 DNA reads TGTGCCAGCAGCCAACCGGCGGATGGGGATACGCAGTATTTT.

The chain links TRBV14 to TRBJ2-7, with D perhaps matching TRBD1 (6 bases). The CDR3 totals 17 residues. CDR1 and CDR2 (germline): SGHDN, FVKESK. With 6 bases removed from V and 3 bases from J, the gap between germline ends came to 24 bases. CDR3 DNA: TGTGCCAGCAGGCCTTTCGCCCCGGACAGCCGAAACTACGAGCAGTACTTC. Translated: CASRPFAPDSRNYEQYF.